The 24 T cell receptor beta chains given below trace back to one sample, sequenced in a study of T cells after yellow fever vaccination. Each CDR3 protein gets one entry after TCRdb re-called the 5' RACE reads with MiXCR. The data show approximately 340,000 distinct CDR3 sequences, with roughly 9.4% seen just once and more than 15% held by the top ten. Material: PBMCs, obtained on the day of the first yellow fever vaccination. The receptors come from a man younger than 35 who received the YFV17D yellow fever vaccine.

The V and J genes are TRBV5-1 and TRBJ1-5, with 7 nucleotides matching TRBD1. The germline gives CDR1 SGHRS, CDR2 YFSETQ. The CDR3 has 15 amino acids. The V and J ends lost 4 bases and 7 bases, in that order; junction bases with no gene match: 11. The CDR3 loop reads CASSPTTGVGQPQHF. The DNA for the CDR3 is TGCGCCAGCAGCCCCACCACAGGGGTGGGACAGCCCCAGCATTTT.

The V call is TRBV11-2, the J call TRBJ1-2, with 8 bases fitting TRBD1. Germline trimming cut 1 base from V and 6 bases from J; bases unmatched to any gene: 4. The CDR3 consists of 14 residues. In germline, CDR1 is SGHAT, CDR2 FQNNGV. The CDR3 DNA is TGTGCCAGCAGCTTAGGCGCAGGGGGCAATGGCTACACCTTC. Encoded protein: CASSLGAGGNGYTF.

The chain carries TRBV25-1 and TRBJ1-2; D gene unclear. The CDR3 consists of 14 residues. Per germline, CDR1 MGHDK and CDR2 SYGVNS. Trimming took 4 bases from V and 7 from J, leaving 16 bases between them. The CDR3 is CASSGFSMDTGYTF. The DNA of the CDR3 is TGTGCCAGCAGTGGCTTCTCAATGGATACTGGCTACACCTTC.

The table lists this clonotype with many counts. This chain links TRBV20-1 with TRBJ1-1; D may be TRBD1 (5 bases). Germline CDR1 DFQATT, CDR2 SNEGSKA (reference sequence). With 6 bases removed from V and 3 bases from J, the gap between germline ends came to 17 bases. The CDR3 contains 14 residues. DNA of the CDR3: TGCAGTGCCCTCAACGGGGAGGGGTACACTGAAGCTTTCTTT. It translates to CSALNGEGYTEAFF.

J is TRBJ2-1 and V is TRBV27; D gene unclear. The CDR3 runs 15 residues. Trimming took 11 bases from V and 6 from J, leaving 23 bases between them. CDR1 MNHEY and CDR2 SMNVEV come from the germline V gene (reference sequence). CDR3 DNA sequence: TGTGCCGCTGGACGGGCCGCTGGCCTCCTCAATGAGCAGTTCTTC. Its translation: CAAGRAAGLLNEQFF.

V usage is TRBV27 and J usage is TRBJ1-6, with TRBD1 as a possible D gene (5 bases). The CDR3 contains 19 residues. Trimming cost V 6 bases and J 0 bases, with 21 bases left between them. CDR1 is MNHEY, CDR2 SMNVEV, per germline (reference sequence). The CDR3 loop is CASRPDRTKLSSYNSPLHF. The CDR3 DNA sequence: TGTGCCAGCAGACCCGACAGAACCAAGTTGAGCTCCTATAATTCACCCCTCCACTTT.

The chain has TRBV7-2 and TRBJ2-1; 7 bases agree with TRBD1. This CDR3 comprises 15 residues. J lost 7 bases, V lost 2 bases, and 8 bases had no gene match. Germline loops: CDR1 SGHTA, CDR2 FQGNSA. CDR3 sequence reads: CASSLYRGSKNEQFF. The CDR3 DNA follows: TGTGCCAGCAGCTTATACAGGGGAAGTAAGAATGAGCAGTTCTTC.

This clonotype has a handful of counts. The V and J genes are TRBV6-2 or TRBV6-3 and TRBJ2-7; 8 bases map to TRBD2. After removal of 7 bases from V and 4 bases from J, the junction contained 9 bases not matched to a gene. CDR3 length equals 14 residues. Germline V gives CDR1 MNHEY, CDR2 SVGEGT. The CDR3 nucleotides read TGTGCCAGCACCGTAGCGGGGATTTTTTACGAGCAGTACTTC. This translates into CASTVAGIFYEQYF.

This clonotype was observed many times. V is TRBV12-3 or TRBV12-4 and J is TRBJ1-2; the match to TRBD1 covers 9 bases. V lost 6 bases and J lost 8; bases outside the gene matches: 13. The CDR3 length is 15 residues. The CDR3: CASSRYPRQGDGYTF. The DNA for the CDR3 is TGTGCCAGCAGCCGTTACCCGCGACAGGGGGACGGCTACACCTTC.

The rearrangement links TRBV7-9 to TRBJ1-1; D might be TRBD1 (5 bases). The CDR3 consists of 14 residues. CDR1 is SEHNR, CDR2 FQNEAQ, per germline (reference sequence). V dropped 1 base and J dropped 5 bases, with 11 bases sitting between them. This CDR3 is CASSLEGSGTEAFF. CDR3 nucleotides: TGTGCCAGCAGCTTAGAGGGGAGCGGGACTGAAGCTTTCTTT. Variable domain in full (rest from reference TRBV7-9 and TRBJ1-1): DTGVSQNPRHKITKRGQNVTFRCDPISEHNRLYWYRQTLGQGPEFLTYFQNEAQLEKSRLLSDRFSAERPKGSFSTLEIQRTEQGDSAMYLCASSLEGSGTEAFFGQGTRLTVV.

This clonotype was counted a few times. In nucleotides, the CDR3 is TGCAGTGCGATTACAGGGTCGGAGACCCAGTACTTC. It translates to CSAITGSETQYF. The chain recombines TRBV20-1 with TRBJ2-5; perhaps TRBD1 as D (6 bases). There are 12 residues in the CDR3. The germline CDR1 and CDR2 sequences are DFQATT and SNEGSKA (reference sequence). V gave up 6 bases and J gave up 5 bases, with 13 bases separating them.

This clonotype appeared many times. This chain joins TRBV5-1 and TRBJ2-5; perhaps TRBD1 as D (6 bases). The CDR3 loop spans 16 amino acids. The V and J ends lost 2 bases and 5 bases respectively, with 19 bases between them. Germline V gene lookup returns CDR1 SGHRS and CDR2 YFSETQ. The CDR3 spells CASSFGGGALNETQYF. Written as DNA, the CDR3 is TGCGCCAGCAGCTTTGGTGGGGGCGCACTCAATGAGACCCAGTACTTC.

This sequence joins TRBV4-3 and TRBJ1-2; no clear D. Germline values: CDR1 LGHNA, CDR2 YSLEER. Trimming took off 0 bases at V and 6 bases at J, with 11 bases between the two ends. There are 14 residues in the CDR3. The CDR3 sequence is CASSQDKRVDGYTF. CDR3 sequence (DNA): TGCGCCAGCAGCCAAGATAAGAGGGTCGATGGCTACACCTTC.

This clonotype was detected only a few times. The chain recombines TRBV4-1 with TRBJ2-1; TRBD1 aligns across 7 bases. The J segment lost 0 bases and the V segment lost 0 bases, leaving 17 bases of the junction unmatched. Germline values: CDR1 MGHRA, CDR2 YSYEKL. The CDR3 has 21 amino acids. CDR3 loop: CASSQDPAGGRRKSSYNEQFF. Here the CDR3 DNA reads TGCGCCAGCAGCCAAGATCCAGCAGGGGGTCGCCGGAAGAGCTCCTACAATGAGCAGTTCTTC.

This clonotype was found many times. V and J are TRBV2 and TRBJ2-7; 7 positions agree with TRBD1. V was clipped by 6 bases and J by 8 bases; unmatched bases: 13. This CDR3 has 14 amino acids. Germline lookup yields CDR1 SNHLY and CDR2 FYNNEI. This chain's CDR3 is CASSLDRDLKKQYF. CDR3 nucleotide sequence: TGTGCCAGCAGCCTAGACAGGGATCTTAAAAAGCAGTACTTC.

This chain connects TRBV6-2 or TRBV6-3 to TRBJ2-5; 14 nucleotides agree with TRBD2. CDR1 is MNHEY and CDR2 is SVGEGT in the germline V gene. The length of the CDR3 is 15 residues. The junction had 4 bases not matched to a gene; V was cut back by 5 bases and J by 5 bases. CDR3 DNA sequence: TGTGCCAGCAGTGAGACTAGCGGGGGGGTTGAGACCCAGTACTTC. Translated: CASSETSGGVETQYF.

This clonotype was recorded a few times. The rearrangement links TRBV27 to TRBJ2-7, with TRBD1 matching over 9 bases. The CDR3 contains 15 residues. The germline V gene has CDR1 MNHEY and CDR2 SMNVEV (reference sequence). V was pared by 6 bases and J by 3 bases, with 9 bases of the junction left unmatched. The CDR3 spells CASRRGGTGFYEQYV. The CDR3 DNA reads as TGTGCCAGCAGGAGGGGGGGGACAGGGTTCTACGAGCAGTACGTC.

The chain uses TRBV29-1 and TRBJ2-4; TRBD2 might be the D (5 bases). CDR3 length: 10 amino acids. CDR1 and CDR2 from the germline V gene are SQVTM and ANQGSEA. Deletions cut 6 bases from V and 5 bases from J, with 5 bases between. Written as DNA, the CDR3 is TGCAGCGTCGGGGAAAACATTCAGTACTTC. Protein: CSVGENIQYF. Full variable domain (remainder filled in from reference TRBV29-1 and TRBJ2-4): SAVISQKPSRDICQRGTSLTIQCQVDSQVTMMFWYRQQPGQSLTLIATANQGSEATYESGFVIDKFPISRPNLTFSTLTVSNMSPEDSSIYLCSVGENIQYFGAGTRLSVL.

The chain is built from TRBV19 and TRBJ1-1, with 7 bases matching TRBD1. J was trimmed by 8 bases and V by 6 bases; bases with no gene match: 21. CDR3 length: 17 residues. Looked up from germline, CDR1 is LNHDA and CDR2 is SQIVND (reference sequence). CDR3 nucleotides: TGTGCCAGTAGCCTCCAGCCCGGGACAGAGAGGACCCTGGAAGCTTTCTTT. This sequence encodes CASSLQPGTERTLEAFF. Full variable domain (missing parts from reference TRBV19 and TRBJ1-1): DGGITQSPKYLFRKEGQNVTLSCEQNLNHDAMYWYRQDPGQGLRLIYYSQIVNDFQKGDIAEGYSVSREKKESFPLTVTSAQKNPTAFYLCASSLQPGTERTLEAFFGQGTRLTVV.

This clonotype has a handful of counts. The chain employs TRBV20-1 and TRBJ2-7; TRBD1 might be the D (6 bases). The ends were cut back, 2 bases at V and 5 bases at J, with 10 bases in the middle. From germline, CDR1 is DFQATT and CDR2 SNEGSKA (reference sequence). The CDR3 loop spans 12 amino acids. CDR3 sequence: CSARRTVNEQYF. The DNA for the CDR3 is TGCAGTGCTAGAAGGACAGTTAACGAGCAGTACTTC.

The chain is built from TRBV20-1 and TRBJ1-2; 12 bases map to TRBD1. CDR3 length: 14 residues. Per the germline V gene, CDR1 is DFQATT and CDR2 is SNEGSKA (reference sequence). V lost 2 bases to trimming and J lost 7 bases; unmatched junction nucleotides: 5. The CDR3 nucleotides read TGCAGTGCTAGATTGGGGGACAGGGGGCTTGGCTACACCTTC. It codes for CSARLGDRGLGYTF.

This clonotype was recorded at least ten times. The rearrangement joins TRBV7-3 to TRBJ2-7, with D perhaps matching TRBD1 (5 bases). The V end lost 5 bases, the J end lost 2 bases, and 16 bases lay between the germline ends. Germline CDR1 reads SGHTA; CDR2 reads FQGTGA. This CDR3 contains 15 residues. The CDR3 sequence is CASSQGPGPTYEQYF. The CDR3, as DNA: TGTGCCAGCAGCCAAGGGCCAGGGCCTACCTACGAGCAGTACTTC.

This clonotype was seen ten or more times. The chain recombines TRBV7-8 with TRBJ2-5, with D maybe TRBD1 (6 bases). This CDR3 has 13 residues. Trimming took 7 bases from V and 4 from J, leaving 13 bases between them. Germline-derived CDR1 and CDR2 are SGHVS and FQNEAQ. The CDR3 sequence: CASTKPRGETQYF. The CDR3 nucleotides are TGTGCCAGCACCAAACCCAGGGGAGAGACCCAGTACTTC.

This chain uses TRBV6-2 or TRBV6-3 with TRBJ2-5; no definite D call. The V gene's germline CDR1 is MNHEY and CDR2 SVGEGT. The CDR3 is made up of 13 amino acids. V was cut by 6 bases and J by 5 bases, with 13 bases left in between. The CDR3 is CASSTFLSETQYF. CDR3 bases: TGTGCCAGCAGCACATTCCTGAGCGAGACCCAGTACTTC.